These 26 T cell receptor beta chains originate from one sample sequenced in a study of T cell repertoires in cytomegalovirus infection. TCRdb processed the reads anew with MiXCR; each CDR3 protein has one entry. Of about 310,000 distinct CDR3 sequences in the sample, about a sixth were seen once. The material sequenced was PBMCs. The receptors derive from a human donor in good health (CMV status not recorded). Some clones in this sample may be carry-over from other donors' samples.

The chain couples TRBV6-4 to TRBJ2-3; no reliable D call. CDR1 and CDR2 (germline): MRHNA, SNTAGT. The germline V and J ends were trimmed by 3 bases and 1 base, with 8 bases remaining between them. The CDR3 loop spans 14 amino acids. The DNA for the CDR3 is TGTGCCAGCAGTGATAGCCGGGGCACAGATACGCAGTATTTT. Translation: CASSDSRGTDTQYF.

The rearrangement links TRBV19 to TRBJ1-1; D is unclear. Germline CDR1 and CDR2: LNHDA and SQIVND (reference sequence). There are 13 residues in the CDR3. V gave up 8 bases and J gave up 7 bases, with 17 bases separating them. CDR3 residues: CASAEVQSLEAFF. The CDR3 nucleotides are TGTGCCAGTGCGGAGGTACAGAGCCTTGAAGCTTTCTTT.

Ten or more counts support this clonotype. The CDR3 sequence: CASTSGWGSNQPQHF. The CDR3 DNA is TGTGCCAGCACTTCCGGGTGGGGTAGCAATCAGCCCCAGCATTTT. The chain joins TRBV28 to TRBJ1-5; D gene unclear. The germline gives CDR1 MDHEN, CDR2 SYDVKM. Between the trimmed V and J ends, which lost 7 bases and 0 bases, there was a span of 13 bases. CDR3 size: 15 residues.

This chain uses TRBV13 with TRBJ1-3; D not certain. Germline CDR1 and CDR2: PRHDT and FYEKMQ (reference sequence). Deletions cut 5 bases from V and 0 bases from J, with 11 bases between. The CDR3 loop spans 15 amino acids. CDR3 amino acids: CASSKDSDSGNTIYF. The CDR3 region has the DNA TGTGCCAGCAGCAAAGATTCTGACTCTGGAAACACCATATATTTT.

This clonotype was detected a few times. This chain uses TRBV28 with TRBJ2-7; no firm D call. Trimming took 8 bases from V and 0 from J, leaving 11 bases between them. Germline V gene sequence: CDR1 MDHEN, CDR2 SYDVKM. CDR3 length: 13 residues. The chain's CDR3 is CASRWIDSYEQYF. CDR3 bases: TGTGCCAGCCGGTGGATCGACTCCTACGAGCAGTACTTC.

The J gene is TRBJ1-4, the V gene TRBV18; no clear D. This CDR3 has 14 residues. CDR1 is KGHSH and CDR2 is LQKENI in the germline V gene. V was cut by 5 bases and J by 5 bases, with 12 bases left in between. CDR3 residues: CASSAGPGNEKLFF. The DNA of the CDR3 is TGTGCCAGCTCAGCCGGGCCGGGGAATGAAAAACTGTTTTTT. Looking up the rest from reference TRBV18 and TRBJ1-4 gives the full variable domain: NAGVMQNPRHLVRRRGQEARLRCSPMKGHSHVYWYRQLPEEGLKFMVYLQKENIIDESGMPKERFSAEFPKEGPSILRIQQVVRGDSAAYFCASSAGPGNEKLFFGSGTQLSVL.

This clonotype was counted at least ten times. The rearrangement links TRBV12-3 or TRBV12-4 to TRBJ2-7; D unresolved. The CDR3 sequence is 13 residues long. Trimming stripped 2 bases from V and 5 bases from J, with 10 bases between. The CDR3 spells CASSLYGLNEQYF. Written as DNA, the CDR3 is TGTGCCAGCAGTTTATATGGGTTAAACGAGCAGTACTTC.

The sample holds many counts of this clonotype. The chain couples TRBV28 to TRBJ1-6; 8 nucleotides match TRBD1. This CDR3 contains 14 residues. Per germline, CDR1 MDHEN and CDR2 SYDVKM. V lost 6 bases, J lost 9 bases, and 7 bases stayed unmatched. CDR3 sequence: CASRAGQARSPLHF. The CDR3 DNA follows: TGTGCCAGCAGGGCGGGACAGGCTCGTTCACCCCTCCACTTT.

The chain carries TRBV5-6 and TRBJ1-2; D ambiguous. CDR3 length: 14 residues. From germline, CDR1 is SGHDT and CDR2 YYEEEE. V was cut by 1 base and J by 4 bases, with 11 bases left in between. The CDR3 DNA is TGTGCCAGCAGCTTGTTCGGCCAAAGCTATGGCTACACCTTC. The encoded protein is CASSLFGQSYGYTF.

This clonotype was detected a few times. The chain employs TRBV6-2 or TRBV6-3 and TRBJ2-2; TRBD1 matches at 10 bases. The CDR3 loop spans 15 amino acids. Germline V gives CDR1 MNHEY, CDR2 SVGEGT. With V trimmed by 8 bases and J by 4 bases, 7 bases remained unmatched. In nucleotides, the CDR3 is TGTGCCAGCCGCCCCGGGACAGGGGCCACCGGGGAGCTGTTTTTT. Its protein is CASRPGTGATGELFF.

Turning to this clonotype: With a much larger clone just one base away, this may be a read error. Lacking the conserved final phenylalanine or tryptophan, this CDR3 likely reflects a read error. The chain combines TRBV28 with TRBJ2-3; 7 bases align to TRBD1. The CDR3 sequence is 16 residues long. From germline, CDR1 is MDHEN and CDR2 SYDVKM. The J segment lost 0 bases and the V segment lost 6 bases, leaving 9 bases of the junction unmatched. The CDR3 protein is CASSPGQDRSTDTQYS. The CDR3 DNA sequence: TGTGCCAGCAGCCCAGGACAGGACCGGAGCACAGATACGCAGTATTCT.

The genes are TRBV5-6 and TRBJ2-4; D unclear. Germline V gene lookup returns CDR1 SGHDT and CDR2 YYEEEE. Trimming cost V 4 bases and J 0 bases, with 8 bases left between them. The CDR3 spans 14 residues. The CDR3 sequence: CASSPSGAKNIQYF. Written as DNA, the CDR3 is TGTGCCAGCAGCCCCTCCGGAGCCAAAAACATTCAGTACTTC.

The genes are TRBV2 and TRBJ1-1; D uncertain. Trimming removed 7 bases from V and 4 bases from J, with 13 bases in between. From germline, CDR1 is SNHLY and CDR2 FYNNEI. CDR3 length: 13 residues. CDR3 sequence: CASKYRTFTEAFF. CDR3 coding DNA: TGTGCCAGCAAGTACCGAACATTCACTGAAGCTTTCTTT.

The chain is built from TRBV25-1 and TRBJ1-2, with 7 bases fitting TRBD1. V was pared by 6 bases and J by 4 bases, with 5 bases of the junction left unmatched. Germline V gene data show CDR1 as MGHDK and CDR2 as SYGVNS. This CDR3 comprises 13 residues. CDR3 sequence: CASSATGLYGYTF. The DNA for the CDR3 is TGTGCCAGCAGCGCGACAGGGCTCTATGGCTACACCTTC.

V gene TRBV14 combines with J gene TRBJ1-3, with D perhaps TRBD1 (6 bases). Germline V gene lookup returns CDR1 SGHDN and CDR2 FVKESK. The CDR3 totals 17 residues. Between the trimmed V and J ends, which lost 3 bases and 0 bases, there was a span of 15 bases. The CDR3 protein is CASSQTGGILSGNTIYF. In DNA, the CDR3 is TGTGCCAGCAGCCAGACAGGCGGTATACTCTCTGGAAACACCATATATTTT.

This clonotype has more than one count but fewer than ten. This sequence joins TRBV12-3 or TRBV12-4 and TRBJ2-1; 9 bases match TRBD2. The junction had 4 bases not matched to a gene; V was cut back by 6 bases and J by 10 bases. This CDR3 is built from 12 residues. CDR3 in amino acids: CASRLLAGEQFF. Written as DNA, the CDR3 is TGTGCCAGCAGACTCCTAGCGGGGGAGCAGTTCTTC.

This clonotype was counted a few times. The CDR3 DNA is TGTGCCAGCAGCCAAGATCTAGACCGGGGAGGGGACAATGAGCAGTTCTTC. Amino acids: CASSQDLDRGGDNEQFF. This chain links TRBV3-1 with TRBJ2-1, with 7 nucleotides matching TRBD2. Germline CDR1 LGHDT, CDR2 YNNKEL (reference sequence). This CDR3 is built from 17 residues. V shed 0 bases and J 5 bases; nucleotides not matched to a gene: 10.

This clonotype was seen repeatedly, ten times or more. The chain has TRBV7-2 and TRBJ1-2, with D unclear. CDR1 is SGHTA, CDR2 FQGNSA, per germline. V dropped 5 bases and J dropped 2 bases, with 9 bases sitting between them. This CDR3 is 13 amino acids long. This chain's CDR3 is CASSPPRNYGYTF. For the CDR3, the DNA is TGTGCCAGCAGCCCCCCCCGGAACTATGGCTACACCTTC.

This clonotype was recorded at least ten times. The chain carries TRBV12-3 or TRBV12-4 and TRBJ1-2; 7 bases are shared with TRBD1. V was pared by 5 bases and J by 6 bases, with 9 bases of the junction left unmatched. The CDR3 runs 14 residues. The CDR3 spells CASSRSNRGNGYTF. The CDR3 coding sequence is TGTGCCAGCAGTCGAAGTAACAGGGGTAATGGCTACACCTTC.

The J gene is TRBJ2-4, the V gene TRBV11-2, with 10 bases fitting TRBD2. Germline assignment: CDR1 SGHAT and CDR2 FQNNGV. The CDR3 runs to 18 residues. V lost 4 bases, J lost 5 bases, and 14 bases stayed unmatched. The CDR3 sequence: CASSSIGIAGGPENIQYF. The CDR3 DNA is TGTGCCAGCAGCTCGATAGGTATAGCGGGGGGTCCTGAAAACATTCAGTACTTC.

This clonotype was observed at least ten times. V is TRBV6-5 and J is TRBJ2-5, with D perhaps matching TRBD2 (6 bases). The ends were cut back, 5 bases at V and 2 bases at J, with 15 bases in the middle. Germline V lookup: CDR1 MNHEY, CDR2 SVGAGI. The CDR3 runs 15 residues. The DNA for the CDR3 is TGTGCCAGCAGTCGCCAACGGGGAGGTCAAGAGACCCAGTACTTC. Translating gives CASSRQRGGQETQYF.

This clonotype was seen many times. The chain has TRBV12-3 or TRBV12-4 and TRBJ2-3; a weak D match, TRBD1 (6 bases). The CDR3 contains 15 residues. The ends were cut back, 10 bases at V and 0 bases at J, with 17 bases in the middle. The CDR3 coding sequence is TGTGCCACGCGAGTTGGTGGGGGCAGCACAGATACGCAGTATTTT. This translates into CATRVGGGSTDTQYF.

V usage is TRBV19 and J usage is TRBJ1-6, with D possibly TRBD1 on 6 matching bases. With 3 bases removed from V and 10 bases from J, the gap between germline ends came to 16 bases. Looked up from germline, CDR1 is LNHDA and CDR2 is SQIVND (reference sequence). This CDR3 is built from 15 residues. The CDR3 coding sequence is TGTGCCAGTAGTATTGGGCGACAGGCGGACTCACCCCTCCACTTT. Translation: CASSIGRQADSPLHF. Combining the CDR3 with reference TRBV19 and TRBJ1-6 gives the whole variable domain DGGITQSPKYLFRKEGQNVTLSCEQNLNHDAMYWYRQDPGQGLRLIYYSQIVNDFQKGDIAEGYSVSREKKESFPLTVTSAQKNPTAFYLCASSIGRQADSPLHFGNGTRLTVT.

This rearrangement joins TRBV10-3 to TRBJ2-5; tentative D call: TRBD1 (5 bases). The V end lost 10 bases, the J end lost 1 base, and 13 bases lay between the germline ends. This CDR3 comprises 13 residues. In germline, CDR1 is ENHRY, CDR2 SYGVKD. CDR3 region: CATTRTTQETQYF. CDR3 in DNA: TGTGCCACCACCCGGACAACCCAAGAGACCCAGTACTTC.

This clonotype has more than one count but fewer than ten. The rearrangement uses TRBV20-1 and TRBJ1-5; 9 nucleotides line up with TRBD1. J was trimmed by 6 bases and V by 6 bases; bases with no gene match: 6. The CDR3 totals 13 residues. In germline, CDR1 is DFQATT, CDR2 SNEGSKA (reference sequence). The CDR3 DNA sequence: TGCAGTGCGACAGGGGGAGGTAGTCAGCCCCAGCATTTT. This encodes CSATGGGSQPQHF.

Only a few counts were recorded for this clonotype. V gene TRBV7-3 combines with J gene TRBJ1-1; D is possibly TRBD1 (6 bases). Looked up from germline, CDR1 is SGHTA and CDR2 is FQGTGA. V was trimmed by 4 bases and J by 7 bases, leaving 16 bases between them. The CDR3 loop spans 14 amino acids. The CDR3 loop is CASSWAGGADEAFF. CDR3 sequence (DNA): TGTGCCAGCAGCTGGGCGGGGGGGGCGGATGAAGCTTTCTTT.